This T cell receptor (beta chain) was sequenced during a study of blood T cell repertoires in COVID-19. At the level of the study: Both acute and convalescent COVID-19 samples were obtained from the United States, Italy and Spain. The analysed material was cDNA or gDNA that came from T cells, B-cell-depleted T cells, or PBMCs.

Per the study methods: Counts of nucleated cells, estimated from reference gene primer amplification, were obtained. Generated by immunoSEQ multiplex PCR, the TCRdb table keeps only in-frame clones and is missing some. The V and J calls and clone size were taken over from that table, and D and trimming were inferred from the DNA. The sample records some 220,000 clones, roughly 82% being singletons. This CDR3 is built from 14 residues. Germline CDR1 and CDR2: KGHSH and LQKENI. V lost 4 bases to trimming and J lost 3 bases; unmatched junction nucleotides: 5. Sequencing was done on a sample of peripheral blood. The sequence came from a man aged 45-65 years with active or convalescent COVID-19. The chain has TRBV18 and TRBJ1-1; 7 nucleotides align to TRBD1. In DNA form, the CDR3 reads TGTGCCAGCTCACAAACAGGGGACGACACTGAAGCTTTCTTT. Amino acids: CASSQTGDDTEAFF.